These T cell receptor beta chains were read from a single sample in a study of shared T cell receptors in the human thymus. The table came from immunoSEQ multiplex PCR; TCRdb's copy has only in-frame clones and leaves some out. The table records hundreds of thousands of clones, around 87% of them present only once. These data were also reused for a study on human thymus T cells.

The sample was thymocytes. Receptors originate from a boy younger than two with a congenital heart defect. Both conserved end residues are part of each CDR3. Fields, in order: CDR3 DNA, CDR3 protein, V gene, D gene, J gene, clone size. The D gene is left open where the match is weak. A clone size is listed for some rows: how often the clone was seen (once, few, many), or a class if it is expanded.

TGTGCCAGCAGCAACACCGAAGACACCGGGGAGCTGTTTTTT,CASSNTEDTGELFF,TRBV28,.,TRBJ2-2,.
TGTGCCAGCAGTGAATGGCAGGATTTGGGCTATGGCTACACCTTC,CASSEWQDLGYGYTF,TRBV2,.,TRBJ1-2,.
TGTGCCAGCAGTTTGGGTCGGACAGGGTATGGCTACACCTTC,CASSLGRTGYGYTF,TRBV27,TRBD1,TRBJ1-2,once
TGTGCCAGCAGCGTTACTGGGACACCTAATTCACCCCTCCACTTT,CASSVTGTPNSPLHF,TRBV6-5,.,TRBJ1-6,once
TGTGCCAGCAGCTTGAGAGGGTTACGGGACGAGCAGTACTTC,CASSLRGLRDEQYF,TRBV5-6,.,TRBJ2-7,once
TGCGCCAGCAGCTTGGGTGGCTGCCCCTACGAGCAGTACTTC,CASSLGGCPYEQYF,TRBV5-1,.,TRBJ2-7,.
TGTGCCAGCAGCTCGGGGGGTGCTAATGAAAAACTGTTTTTT,CASSSGGANEKLFF,TRBV7-2,.,TRBJ1-4,few
TGTGCCAGCAGCCGGCTAGCGGGGATCTACGAGCAGTACTTC,CASSRLAGIYEQYF,TRBV27,TRBD2,TRBJ2-7,.
TGTGCCTGGAGTGTACTAGATATGCCCCTCACGCTATATGGCTACACCTTC,CAWSVLDMPLTLYGYTF,TRBV30,.,TRBJ1-2,.
TGTGCCAGCAGATTCGGAGGGGGCCAGGGGTTCATGAACACTGAAGCTTTCTTT,CASRFGGGQGFMNTEAFF,TRBV28,TRBD1,TRBJ1-1,.
TGTGCCAGTAGTCCACGACAGTTCCCTAGCTCCTACGAGCAGTACTTC,CASSPRQFPSSYEQYF,TRBV19,.,TRBJ2-7,.
TGTGCCAGCAGCTTAGCGCCCGGTACAGGTACTAATGAAAAACTGTTTTTT,CASSLAPGTGTNEKLFF,TRBV7-9,.,TRBJ1-4,.
TGTGCCAGCAGTTACTCCTCTGAGCAGTACTTC,CASSYSSEQYF,TRBV6-5,.,TRBJ2-7,.
TGTGCCAGCAGTTTTCTAGGGCTAGCGAAGGACCATAGCGGGAGCCTCGATACGCAGTATTTT,CASSFLGLAKDHSGSLDTQYF,TRBV28,TRBD2,TRBJ2-3,.
TGTGCCAGCAGCCGACGCAGACTAGCGGGAGGGGAAGAGCAGTACTTC,CASSRRRLAGGEEQYF,TRBV21-1,.,TRBJ2-7,.
TGCGCCAGCAGCTTGTCGCCAGGGGGCGTGGGTCAGCCCCAGCATTTT,CASSLSPGGVGQPQHF,TRBV5-1,TRBD1,TRBJ1-5,.
TGTGCCAGCAGCCGACAGGGGGTTGTCTACGAGCAGTACTTC,CASSRQGVVYEQYF,TRBV6-5,TRBD1,TRBJ2-7,.
TGCGCCAGCAGCTTGGGGATGAACGGGACAGGGACATACGAGCAGTACTTC,CASSLGMNGTGTYEQYF,TRBV5-1,TRBD1,TRBJ2-7,.
TGCGCCAGCAGCCAAGAAGAATTCCTACTGTTCAAAAACATTCAGTACTTC,CASSQEEFLLFKNIQYF,TRBV4-1,.,TRBJ2-4,.
TGTGCCAGCAGCTTAGCCCAGGGAAAACGGCCCCACCTCACTGAAGCTTTCTTT,CASSLAQGKRPHLTEAFF,TRBV7-9,.,TRBJ1-1,.
TGTGCCAGCAGCTGGGACCAGGGGGACCCCTACAATGAGCAGTTCTTC,CASSWDQGDPYNEQFF,TRBV5-8,TRBD1,TRBJ2-1,.
TGTGCCAGCACGCACAGCTCCGGGGGAGCGGGGGAATACAATGAGCAGTTCTTC,CASTHSSGGAGEYNEQFF,TRBV2,TRBD2,TRBJ2-1,.
TGCAGCGTTGAGGAGAGCTATGGCTACACCTTC,CSVEESYGYTF,TRBV29-1,.,TRBJ1-2,.
TGTGCCAGCAGTTCCAGGGACACAGATACGCAGTATTTT,CASSSRDTDTQYF,TRBV27,.,TRBJ2-3,.
TGTGCCAGCGGCACCCAGACAGGGGGCGGCACCGGGGAGCTGTTTTTT,CASGTQTGGGTGELFF,TRBV25-1,TRBD1,TRBJ2-2,.
TGCGCCAGCAGCCAAGATCCCGCCCTAGCGGGGACTACAGATACGCAGTATTTT,CASSQDPALAGTTDTQYF,TRBV4-3,TRBD2,TRBJ2-3,.
TGTGCCACCAGCAGAGGGACAGGACTAGCGGGCCCGCTTCGCCACAATGAGCAGTTCTTC,CATSRGTGLAGPLRHNEQFF,TRBV15,TRBD2,TRBJ2-1,.
TGCAGCGTTGATAGGTTGGCGACGGGGGTGGAGACCCAGTACTTC,CSVDRLATGVETQYF,TRBV29-1,.,TRBJ2-5,.
TGTGCCAGCAGTGAAGAGGTGGCGGTTAGCAATCAGCCCCAGCATTTT,CASSEEVAVSNQPQHF,TRBV6-1,.,TRBJ1-5,.
TGTGCCAGCAGTTCATGGGCAGAAGGGGATAACACCGGGGAGCTGTTTTTT,CASSSWAEGDNTGELFF,TRBV28,.,TRBJ2-2,.
TGTGCCAGCAGCTTAGTTTTCCGACAGGGGGCCTATTACGAGCAGTACTTC,CASSLVFRQGAYYEQYF,TRBV7-2,TRBD1,TRBJ2-7,.
TGTGCCAGCAGCCCAGACCCGACAGGGCTAAGGGACTACGAGCAGTACTTC,CASSPDPTGLRDYEQYF,TRBV14,TRBD1,TRBJ2-7,.
TGTGCCAGCAGCTTAGCGAAGGAGAGTGGTATTTTCTACGAGCAGTACTTC,CASSLAKESGIFYEQYF,TRBV7-9,.,TRBJ2-7,.
TGTGCCAGCAGTTCGACCGGGACTAGCGGGAGAGAGACCCAGTACTTC,CASSSTGTSGRETQYF,TRBV27,TRBD2,TRBJ2-5,.
TGTGCCAGCAGTCCTCGACTAGCGGGAGGGTACGAGCAGTACTTC,CASSPRLAGGYEQYF,TRBV28,TRBD2,TRBJ2-7,.